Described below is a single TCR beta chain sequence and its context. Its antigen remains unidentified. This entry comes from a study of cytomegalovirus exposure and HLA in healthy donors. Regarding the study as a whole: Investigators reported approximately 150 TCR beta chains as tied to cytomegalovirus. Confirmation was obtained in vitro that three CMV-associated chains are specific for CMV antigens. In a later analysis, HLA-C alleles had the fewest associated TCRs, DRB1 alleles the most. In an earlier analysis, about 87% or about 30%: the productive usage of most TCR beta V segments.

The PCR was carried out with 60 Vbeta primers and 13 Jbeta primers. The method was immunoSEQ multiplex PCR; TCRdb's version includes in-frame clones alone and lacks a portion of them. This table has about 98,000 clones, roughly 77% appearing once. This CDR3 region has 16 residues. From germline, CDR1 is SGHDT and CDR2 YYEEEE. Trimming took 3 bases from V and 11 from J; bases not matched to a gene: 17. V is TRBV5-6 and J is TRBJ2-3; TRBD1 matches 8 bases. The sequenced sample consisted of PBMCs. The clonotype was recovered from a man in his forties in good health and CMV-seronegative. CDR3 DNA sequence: TGTGCCAGCAGCTGGTGGACCGGGACAGGTGACAGATGGCAGTATTTT. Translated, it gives CASSWWTGTGDRWQYF. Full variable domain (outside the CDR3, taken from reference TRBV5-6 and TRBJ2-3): DAGVTQSPTHLIKTRGQQVTLRCSPKSGHDTVSWYQQALGQGPQFIFQYYEEEERQRGNFPDRFSGHQFPNYSSELNVNALLLGDSALYLCASSWWTGTGDRWQYFGPGTRLTVL.